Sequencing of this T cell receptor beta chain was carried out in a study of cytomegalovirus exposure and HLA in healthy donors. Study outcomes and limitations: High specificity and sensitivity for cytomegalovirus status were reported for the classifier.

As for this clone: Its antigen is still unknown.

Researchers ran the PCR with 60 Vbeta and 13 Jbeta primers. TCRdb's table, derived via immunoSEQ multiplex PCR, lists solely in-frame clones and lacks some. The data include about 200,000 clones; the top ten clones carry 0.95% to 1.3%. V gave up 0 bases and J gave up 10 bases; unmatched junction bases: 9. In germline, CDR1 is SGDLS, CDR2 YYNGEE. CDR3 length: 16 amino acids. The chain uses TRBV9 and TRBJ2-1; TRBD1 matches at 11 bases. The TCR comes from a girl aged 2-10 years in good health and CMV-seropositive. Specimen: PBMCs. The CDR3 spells CASSVEGQGAAREQFF. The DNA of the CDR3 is TGTGCCAGCAGCGTAGAAGGACAGGGGGCGGCAAGAGAGCAGTTCTTC.